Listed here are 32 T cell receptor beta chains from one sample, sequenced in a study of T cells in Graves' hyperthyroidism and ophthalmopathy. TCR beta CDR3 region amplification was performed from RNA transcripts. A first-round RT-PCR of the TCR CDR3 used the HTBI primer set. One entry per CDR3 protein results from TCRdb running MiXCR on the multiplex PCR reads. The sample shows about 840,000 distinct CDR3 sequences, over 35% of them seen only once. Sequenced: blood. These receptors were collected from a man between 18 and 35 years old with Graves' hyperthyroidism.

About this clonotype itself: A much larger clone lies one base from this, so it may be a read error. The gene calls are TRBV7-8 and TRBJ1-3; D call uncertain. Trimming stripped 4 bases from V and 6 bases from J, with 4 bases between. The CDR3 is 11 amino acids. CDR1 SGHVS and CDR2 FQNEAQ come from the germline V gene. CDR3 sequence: CASSWANTIYF. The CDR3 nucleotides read TGTGCCAGCAGCTGGGCAAACACCATATATTTT.

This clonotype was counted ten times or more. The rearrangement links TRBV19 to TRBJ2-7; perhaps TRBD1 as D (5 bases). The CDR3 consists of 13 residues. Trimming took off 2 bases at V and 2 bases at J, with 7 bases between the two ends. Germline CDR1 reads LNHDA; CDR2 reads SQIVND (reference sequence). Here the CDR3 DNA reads TGTGCCAGTAGTATAAGCAGGGCCTACGAGCAGTACTTC. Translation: CASSISRAYEQYF.

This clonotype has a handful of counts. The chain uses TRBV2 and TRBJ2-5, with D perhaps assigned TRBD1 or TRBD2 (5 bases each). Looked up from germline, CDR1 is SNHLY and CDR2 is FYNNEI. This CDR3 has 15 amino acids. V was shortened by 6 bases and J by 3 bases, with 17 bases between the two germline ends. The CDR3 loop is CASSRGRDFKETQYF. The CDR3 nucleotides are TGTGCCAGCAGCCGGGGCCGAGACTTCAAAGAGACCCAGTACTTC.

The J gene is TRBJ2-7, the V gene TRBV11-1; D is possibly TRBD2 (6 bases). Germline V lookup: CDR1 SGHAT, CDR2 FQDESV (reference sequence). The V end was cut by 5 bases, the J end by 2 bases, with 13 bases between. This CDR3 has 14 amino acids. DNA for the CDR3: TGTGCCAGCAGCCCCACTAGCAGAGCCTACGAGCAGTACTTC. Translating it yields CASSPTSRAYEQYF.

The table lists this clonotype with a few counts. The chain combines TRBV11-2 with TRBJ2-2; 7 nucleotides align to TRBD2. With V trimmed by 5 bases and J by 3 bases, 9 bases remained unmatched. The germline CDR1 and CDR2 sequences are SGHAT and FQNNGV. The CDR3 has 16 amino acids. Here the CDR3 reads CASSMGLLADTGELFF. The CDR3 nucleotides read TGTGCCAGCAGCATGGGCCTGCTAGCGGACACCGGGGAGCTGTTTTTT.

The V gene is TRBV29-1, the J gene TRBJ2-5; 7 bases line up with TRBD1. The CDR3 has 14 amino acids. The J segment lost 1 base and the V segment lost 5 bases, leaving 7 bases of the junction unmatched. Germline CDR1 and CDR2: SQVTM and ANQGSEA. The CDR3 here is CSVSSGTVQETQYF. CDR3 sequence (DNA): TGCAGCGTTTCCTCCGGGACAGTCCAAGAGACCCAGTACTTC.

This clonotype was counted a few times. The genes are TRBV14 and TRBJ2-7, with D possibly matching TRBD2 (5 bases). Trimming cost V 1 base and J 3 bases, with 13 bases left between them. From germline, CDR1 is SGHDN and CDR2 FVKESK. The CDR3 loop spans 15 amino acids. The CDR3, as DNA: TGTGCCAGCAGCCAAGGACCAGAAGGAGGCTACGAGCAGTACTTC. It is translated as CASSQGPEGGYEQYF.

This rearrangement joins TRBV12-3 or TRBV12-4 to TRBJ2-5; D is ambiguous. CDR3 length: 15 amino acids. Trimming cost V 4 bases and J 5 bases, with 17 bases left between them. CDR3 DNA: TGTGCCAGCAGTTATACCGCATGGAGTACGGAGACCCAGTACTTC. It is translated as CASSYTAWSTETQYF.

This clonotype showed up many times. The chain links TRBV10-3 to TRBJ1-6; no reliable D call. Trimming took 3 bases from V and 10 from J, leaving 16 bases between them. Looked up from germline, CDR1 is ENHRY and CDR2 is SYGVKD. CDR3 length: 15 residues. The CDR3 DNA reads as TGTGCCATCAGTGAAACTTCGATGGCCGGGTCACCCCTCCACTTT. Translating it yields CAISETSMAGSPLHF.

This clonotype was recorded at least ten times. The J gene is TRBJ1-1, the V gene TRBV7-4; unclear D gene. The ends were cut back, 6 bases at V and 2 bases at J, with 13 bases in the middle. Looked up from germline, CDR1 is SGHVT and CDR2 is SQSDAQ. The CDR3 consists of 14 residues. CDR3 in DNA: TGTGCCAGCAGTTATCCGGAGCTCAACACTGAAGCTTTCTTT. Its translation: CASSYPELNTEAFF.

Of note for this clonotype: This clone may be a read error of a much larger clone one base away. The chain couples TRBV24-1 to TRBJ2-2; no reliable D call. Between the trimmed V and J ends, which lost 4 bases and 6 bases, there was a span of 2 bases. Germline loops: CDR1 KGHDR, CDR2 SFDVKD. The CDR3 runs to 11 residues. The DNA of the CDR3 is TGTGCCACCAGTGAGTCCGGGGAGCTGTTTTTT. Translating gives CATSESGELFF.

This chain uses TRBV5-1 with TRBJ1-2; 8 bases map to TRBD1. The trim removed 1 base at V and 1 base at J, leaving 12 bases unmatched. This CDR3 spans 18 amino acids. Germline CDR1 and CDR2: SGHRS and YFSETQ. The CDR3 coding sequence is TGCGCCAGCAGCTTGCCTACCGACAGGGGCCCTTTTAACTATGGCTACACCTTC. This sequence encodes CASSLPTDRGPFNYGYTF.

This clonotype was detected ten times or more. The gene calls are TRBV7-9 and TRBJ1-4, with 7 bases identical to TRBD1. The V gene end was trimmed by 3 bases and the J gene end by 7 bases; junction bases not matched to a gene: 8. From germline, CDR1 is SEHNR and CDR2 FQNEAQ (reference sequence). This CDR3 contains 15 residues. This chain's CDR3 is CASSFQTGVAEKLFF. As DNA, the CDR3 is TGTGCCAGCAGCTTCCAAACAGGGGTGGCTGAAAAACTGTTTTTT.

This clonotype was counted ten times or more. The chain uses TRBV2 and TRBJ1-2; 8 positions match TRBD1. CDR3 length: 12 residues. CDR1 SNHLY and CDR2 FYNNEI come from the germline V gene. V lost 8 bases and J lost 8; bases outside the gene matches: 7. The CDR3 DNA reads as TGTGCCAGCTCTCAGGGGGCGACCGGCTACACCTTC. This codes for CASSQGATGYTF.

The CDR3 sequence: CASSQWGITEAFF. CDR3 DNA sequence: TGTGCCAGCAGCCAATGGGGGATCACTGAAGCTTTCTTT. The rearrangement links TRBV7-6 to TRBJ1-1; possible D gene TRBD1, 5 bases. V lost 5 bases, J lost 4 bases, and 11 bases lay in between. Germline loops: CDR1 SGHVS, CDR2 FNYEAQ. The CDR3 is 13 residues long.

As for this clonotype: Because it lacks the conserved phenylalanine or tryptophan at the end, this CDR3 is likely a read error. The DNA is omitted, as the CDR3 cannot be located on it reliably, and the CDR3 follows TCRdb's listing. CDR3: CSAQDSTFYGYTFGS. The rearrangement uses TRBV29-1 and TRBJ2-5; the D segment call TRBD1 is taken from the table without a DNA check. Germline CDR1 SQVTM, CDR2 ANQGSEA. Inclusive of both ends, the CDR3 amounts to 15 amino acids.

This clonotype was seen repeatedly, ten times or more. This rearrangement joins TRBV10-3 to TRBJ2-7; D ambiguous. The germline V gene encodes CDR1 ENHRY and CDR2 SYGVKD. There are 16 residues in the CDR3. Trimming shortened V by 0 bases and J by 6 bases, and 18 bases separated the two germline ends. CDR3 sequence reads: CAISESTRQVRSEQYF. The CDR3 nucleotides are TGTGCCATCAGTGAGTCAACGCGGCAGGTGAGGAGCGAGCAGTACTTC.

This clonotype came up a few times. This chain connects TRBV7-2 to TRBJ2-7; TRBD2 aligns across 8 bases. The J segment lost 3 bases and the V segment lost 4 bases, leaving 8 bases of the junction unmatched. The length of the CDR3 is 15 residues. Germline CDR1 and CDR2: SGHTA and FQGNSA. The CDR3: CASSSPLAGYYEQYF. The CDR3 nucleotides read TGTGCCAGCAGCTCGCCCCTAGCGGGCTACTACGAGCAGTACTTC.

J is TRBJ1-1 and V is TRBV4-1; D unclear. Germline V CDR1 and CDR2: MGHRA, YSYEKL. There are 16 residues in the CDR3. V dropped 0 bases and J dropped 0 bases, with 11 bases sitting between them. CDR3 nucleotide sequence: TGCGCCAGCAGCCAAGAGGTGGGCGCAATGAACACTGAAGCTTTCTTT. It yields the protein CASSQEVGAMNTEAFF.

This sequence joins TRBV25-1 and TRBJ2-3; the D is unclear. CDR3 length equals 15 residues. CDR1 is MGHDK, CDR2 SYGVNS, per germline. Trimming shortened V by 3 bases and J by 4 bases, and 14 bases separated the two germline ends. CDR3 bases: TGTGCCAGCAGTGAGTCTTTTGATAAGCCAGATACGCAGTATTTT. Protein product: CASSESFDKPDTQYF.

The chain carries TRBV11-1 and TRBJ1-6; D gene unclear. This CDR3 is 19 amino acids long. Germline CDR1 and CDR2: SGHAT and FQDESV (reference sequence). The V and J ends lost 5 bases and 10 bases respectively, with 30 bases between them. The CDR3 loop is CASSRTSFHTGQLISPLHF. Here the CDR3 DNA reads TGTGCCAGCAGCCGGACCTCGTTCCACACCGGGCAGTTAATCTCACCCCTCCACTTT.

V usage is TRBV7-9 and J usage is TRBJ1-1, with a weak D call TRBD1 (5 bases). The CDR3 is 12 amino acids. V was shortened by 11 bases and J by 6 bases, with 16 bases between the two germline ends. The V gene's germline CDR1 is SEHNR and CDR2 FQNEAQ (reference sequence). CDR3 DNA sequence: TGTGCCGGAACCCGGCAGGGCCCTGAAGCTTTCTTT. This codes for CAGTRQGPEAFF. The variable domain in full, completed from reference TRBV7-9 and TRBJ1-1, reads DTGVSQNPRHKITKRGQNVTFRCDPISEHNRLYWYRQTLGQGPEFLTYFQNEAQLEKSRLLSDRFSAERPKGSFSTLEIQRTEQGDSAMYLCAGTRQGPEAFFGQGTRLTVV.

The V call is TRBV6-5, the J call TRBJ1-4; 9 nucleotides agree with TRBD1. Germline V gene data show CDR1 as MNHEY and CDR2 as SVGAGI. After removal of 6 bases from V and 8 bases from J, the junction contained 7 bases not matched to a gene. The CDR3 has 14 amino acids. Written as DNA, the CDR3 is TGTGCCAGCAGACCCGGGACAGGGTTGGAAAAACTGTTTTTT. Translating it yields CASRPGTGLEKLFF.

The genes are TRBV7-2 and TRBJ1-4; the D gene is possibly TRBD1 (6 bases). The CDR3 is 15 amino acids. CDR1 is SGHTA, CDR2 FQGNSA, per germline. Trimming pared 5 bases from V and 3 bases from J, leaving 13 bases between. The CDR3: CASSMTGYANEKLFF. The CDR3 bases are TGTGCCAGCAGCATGACAGGATACGCTAATGAAAAACTGTTTTTT.

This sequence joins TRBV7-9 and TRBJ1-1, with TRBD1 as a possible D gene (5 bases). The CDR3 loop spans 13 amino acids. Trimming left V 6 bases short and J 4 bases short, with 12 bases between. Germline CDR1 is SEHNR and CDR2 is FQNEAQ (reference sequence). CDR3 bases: TGTGCCAGCAGATACCGGGGGGGCACTGAAGCTTTCTTT. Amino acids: CASRYRGGTEAFF. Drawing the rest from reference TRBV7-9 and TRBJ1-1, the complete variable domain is DTGVSQNPRHKITKRGQNVTFRCDPISEHNRLYWYRQTLGQGPEFLTYFQNEAQLEKSRLLSDRFSAERPKGSFSTLEIQRTEQGDSAMYLCASRYRGGTEAFFGQGTRLTVV.

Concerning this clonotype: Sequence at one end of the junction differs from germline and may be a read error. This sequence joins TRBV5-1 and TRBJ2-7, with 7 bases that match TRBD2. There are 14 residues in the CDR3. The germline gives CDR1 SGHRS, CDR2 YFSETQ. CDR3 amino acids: CASSQGRESYEQYF. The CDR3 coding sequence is TGTGCCAGCAGCCAAGGGCGGGAGTCCTACGAGCAGTACTTC. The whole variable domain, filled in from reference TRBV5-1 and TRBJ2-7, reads KAGVTQTPRYLIKTRGQQVTLSCSPISGHRSVSWYQQTPGQGLQFLFEYFSETQRNKGNFPGRFSGRQFSNSRSEMNVSTLELGDSALYLCASSQGRESYEQYFGPGTRLTVT.

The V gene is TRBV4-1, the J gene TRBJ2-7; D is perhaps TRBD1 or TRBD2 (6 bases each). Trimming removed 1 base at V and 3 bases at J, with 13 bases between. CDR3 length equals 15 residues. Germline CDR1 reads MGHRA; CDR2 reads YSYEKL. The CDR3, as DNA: TGCGCCAGCAGCCAAGGGGGGGCCCTATACTACGAGCAGTACTTC. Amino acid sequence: CASSQGGALYYEQYF.

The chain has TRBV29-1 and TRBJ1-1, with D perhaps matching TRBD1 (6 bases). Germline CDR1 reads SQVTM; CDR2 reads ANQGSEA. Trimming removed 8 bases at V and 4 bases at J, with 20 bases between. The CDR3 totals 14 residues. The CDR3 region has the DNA TGCAGCTCCAGACCGGGGGCCCCGGGCACTGAAGCTTTCTTT. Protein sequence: CSSRPGAPGTEAFF.

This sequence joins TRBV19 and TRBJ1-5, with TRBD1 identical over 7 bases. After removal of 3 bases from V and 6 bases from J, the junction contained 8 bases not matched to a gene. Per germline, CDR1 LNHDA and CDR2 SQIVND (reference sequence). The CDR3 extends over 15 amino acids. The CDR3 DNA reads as TGTGCCAGTAGTATCCGGGGGACAGTACGTCAGCCCCAGCATTTT. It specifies CASSIRGTVRQPQHF.

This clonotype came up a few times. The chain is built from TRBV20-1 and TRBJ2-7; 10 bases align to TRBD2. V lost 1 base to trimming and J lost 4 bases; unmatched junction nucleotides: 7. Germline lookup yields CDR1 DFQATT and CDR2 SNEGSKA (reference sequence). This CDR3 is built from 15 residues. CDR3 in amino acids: CSARGNLAGDYEQYF. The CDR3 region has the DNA TGCAGTGCTAGAGGAAACCTAGCGGGAGATTACGAGCAGTACTTC.

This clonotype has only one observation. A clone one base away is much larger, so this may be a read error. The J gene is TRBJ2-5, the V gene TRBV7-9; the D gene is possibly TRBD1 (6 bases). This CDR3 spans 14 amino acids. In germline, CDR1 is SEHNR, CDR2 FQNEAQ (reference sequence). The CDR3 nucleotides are TGTGCCAGCAGCTCGCCAACAGGGTTGGAGACCCAGTGCTTC. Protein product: CASSSPTGLETQCF.

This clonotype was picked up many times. CDR3 DNA: TGTGCCAGCAGCTATGACACGACCCCTTATGGCTACACCTTC. Translation: CASSYDTTPYGYTF. The J gene is TRBJ1-2, the V gene TRBV5-4; D not certain. Trimming stripped 3 bases from V and 5 bases from J, with 14 bases between. Per germline, CDR1 SGHNT and CDR2 YYREEE (reference sequence). There are 14 residues in the CDR3.